This T cell receptor beta chain was captured by sequencing in a study of T cell responses to AZD1222 COVID-19 vaccine. This CDR3 spans 14 amino acids. Losses at the gene ends were 6 bases for V and 2 bases for J; bases not matched to a gene: 7. CDR1 and CDR2 (germline): MNHEY, SVGAGI. Method: immunoSEQ multiplex PCR; TCRdb's copy keeps in-frame clones and lacks some. This sample has around 100,000 clones, with roughly four fifths found just once. Whole-study findings and limits: At study baseline, merely five or six AZD1222 recipients were seropositive. Of spike-specific TCRs, nearly half reportedly target regions left unmutated in variants. Clonal diversity was possibly underestimated; the donors were predominantly white British and more often female.

As for this clone: The antigen is undetermined.

The receptor comes from an adult in good health. The chain is built from TRBV6-5 and TRBJ2-7, with 7 bases fitting TRBD1. Sequencing used peripheral blood, obtained on day 0 of AZD1222 vaccination. CDR3 DNA sequence: TGTGCCAGCAGATCCGGGACAGCGACCTACGAGCAGTACTTC. The encoded protein is CASRSGTATYEQYF.